The sample holds a few counts of the clone carrying this T cell receptor beta chain. Its antigen is unknown. The sample comes from a study of blood T cells in healthy people across ages. Findings of the study overall: Shifts in expanded clonotypes may have been confounded by donor CMV status, which was unknown. As age increased, TCR beta diversity per million T cells fell in a roughly linear fashion.

CDR1 and CDR2 from the germline V gene are DFQATT and SNEGSKA (reference sequence). Trimming stripped 2 bases from V and 7 bases from J, with 8 bases between. The CDR3 has 11 residues. PCR was performed a second time for 7 to 11 cycles using a sample-barcoded 5' primer and a J-beta primer mix. TCRdb independently ran MiXCR on the 5' RACE reads; one entry per CDR3 protein. Here the sample spans under 2 million distinct CDR3 sequences, about 31% being singletons. Approximately 9.1 milliliters was the volume of peripheral blood drawn from each donor. The rearrangement joins TRBV20-1 to TRBJ1-2; no reliable D call. Sample: blood. The TCR originated in a woman in her 30s in good health. DNA of the CDR3: TGCAGTGCTAGACAGGCTGGTGGCTACACCTTC. It translates to CSARQAGGYTF.